This T cell receptor (beta chain) was profiled in a study of spatial heterogeneity in lung cancer. This clonotype was seen more than once but under ten times. Time point noted: blood at routine non-recurrence follow-up after resection. TCRdb reprocessed the 5' RACE reads via MiXCR and lists one record per CDR3 protein. The sample records roughly 46,000 distinct CDR3 sequences, approximately 12% being singletons. V shed 6 bases and J 9 bases; nucleotides not matched to a gene: 8. CDR1 is MNHEY and CDR2 is SVGAGI in the germline V gene. The CDR3 covers 14 residues. The material sequenced was PBMCs, taken at follow-up. The J gene is TRBJ1-6, the V gene TRBV6-5, with 7 bases identical to TRBD1. This sequence was found in a male donor with early-stage non-small cell lung cancer. CDR3 sequence: CASSRGQAPSPLHF. CDR3 bases: TGTGCCAGCAGCCGAGGACAGGCTCCTTCACCCCTCCACTTT.